Following are 20 T cell receptor beta chains from one sample sequenced in a study of blood T cell repertoires in COVID-19. Assay used: immunoSEQ multiplex PCR; TCRdb lists only in-frame clones, some missing. Among 150,000 to 200,000 clones, about four fifths were seen once, and the ten largest hold approximately 2.4%. Material for sequencing was peripheral blood. The receptors stem from a human donor with acute or convalescent COVID-19. The donor label of this sample is uncertain.

This clone appeared once. This sequence joins TRBV30 and TRBJ1-1, with TRBD1 identical over 8 bases. V lost 0 bases and J lost 4; bases outside the gene matches: 7. Germline V lookup: CDR1 GTSNPN, CDR2 SVGIG (reference sequence). This CDR3 has 15 amino acids. The CDR3 DNA sequence: TGTGCCTGGAGTGTATCGGACAGGGAGGCCACTGAAGCTTTCTTT. This encodes CAWSVSDREATEAFF.

This clone was seen once. The chain links TRBV1 to TRBJ1-5; the tabulated D call, TRBD1, remains unverified against the DNA. TRBV1 is labeled a pseudogene. This CDR3 has 15 residues. The CDR3 coding sequence is TGCACCAGCAGCCAAGATCCGGCAGGGAATCAGCCCCAGCATTTT. This codes for CTSSQDPAGNQPQHF.

V and J are TRBV19 and TRBJ2-1, with a weak D call TRBD2 (5 bases). Germline lookup yields CDR1 LNHDA and CDR2 SQIVND (reference sequence). The V and J ends lost 5 bases and 0 bases respectively, with 11 bases between them. This CDR3 region has 15 residues. CDR3 sequence (DNA): TGTGCCAGTAGTCCCCAGGCGGGCTCCTACAATGAGCAGTTCTTC. This codes for CASSPQAGSYNEQFF.

CDR3 protein: CASSVASGGPVYEQYF. DNA for the CDR3: TGTGCCAGCAGTGTTGCTAGCGGGGGGCCGGTCTACGAGCAGTACTTC. This sequence joins TRBV25-1 and TRBJ2-7; 11 bases match TRBD2. V shed 4 bases, J shed 3 bases, and the junction held 8 bases outside the gene matches. CDR3 length: 16 residues. CDR1 and CDR2 from the germline V gene are MGHDK and SYGVNS.

V is TRBV15 and J is TRBJ2-7; D remains ambiguous. The length of the CDR3 is 13 residues. V gave up 1 base and J gave up 10 bases, with 14 bases separating them. Germline CDR1 reads LNHNV; CDR2 reads YYDKDF (reference sequence). The CDR3 loop reads CATSRVGINPQYF. The CDR3 DNA is TGTGCCACCAGCAGAGTTGGCATTAACCCTCAGTACTTC.

The chain has TRBV19 and TRBJ1-5; D is ambiguous. This CDR3 has 13 residues. V was trimmed by 3 bases and J by 6 bases, leaving 9 bases between them. Germline-derived CDR1 and CDR2 are LNHDA and SQIVND (reference sequence). In nucleotides, the CDR3 is TGTGCCAGTAGTATGGCATCGGGTCAGCCCCAGCATTTT. This sequence encodes CASSMASGQPQHF.

V gene TRBV6-5 combines with J gene TRBJ2-7, with TRBD2 as a possible D gene (5 bases). The germline gives CDR1 MNHEY, CDR2 SVGAGI. With 6 bases removed from V and 5 bases from J, the gap between germline ends came to 20 bases. The CDR3 spans 15 residues. As DNA, the CDR3 is TGTGCCAGCAGACCGGGATCGGAGCCCGGGCACGAGCAGTACTTC. It translates to CASRPGSEPGHEQYF.

The gene calls are TRBV27 and TRBJ2-6; D is unclear. CDR1 and CDR2 from the germline V gene are MNHEY and SMNVEV (reference sequence). Trimming pared 2 bases from V and 4 bases from J, leaving 12 bases between. CDR3 length equals 16 residues. As DNA, the CDR3 is TGTGCCAGCAGTTTAGTGAACGGTGCCGGGGCCAACGTCCTGACTTTC. It codes for CASSLVNGAGANVLTF.

The rearrangement joins TRBV28 to TRBJ1-5; D is possibly TRBD1 (5 bases). The V end was cut by 2 bases, the J end by 5 bases, with 10 bases between. This CDR3 has 14 amino acids. Looked up from germline, CDR1 is MDHEN and CDR2 is SYDVKM. CDR3 sequence (DNA): TGTGCCAGCAGTTTACAGGGTCTCCATCAGCCCCAGCATTTT. It codes for CASSLQGLHQPQHF.

The V call is TRBV11-2, the J call TRBJ2-7; 10 nucleotides match TRBD1. Germline assignment: CDR1 SGHAT and CDR2 FQNNGV. Germline trimming cut 3 bases from V and 7 bases from J; bases unmatched to any gene: 9. The CDR3 loop spans 15 amino acids. DNA for the CDR3: TGTGCCAGCAGCTTTAGCCGACAGGGGGCGGGGGAGCAGTACTTC. Translating gives CASSFSRQGAGEQYF.

The rearrangement joins TRBV6-5 to TRBJ1-4; D ambiguous. Germline assignment: CDR1 MNHEY and CDR2 SVGAGI. This CDR3 has 14 residues. The V and J ends lost 5 bases and 8 bases respectively, with 15 bases between them. The CDR3, as DNA: TGTGCCAGCAGTCCCGAGGAACGTGAGGAAAAACTGTTTTTT. Translation: CASSPEEREEKLFF.

The chain is built from TRBV25-1 and TRBJ1-4; TRBD1 might be the D (5 bases). The V gene's germline CDR1 is MGHDK and CDR2 SYGVNS. The V end was cut by 1 base, the J end by 8 bases, with 23 bases between. CDR3 length: 18 amino acids. This chain's CDR3 is CASSELGQGRDAGEKLFF. DNA for the CDR3: TGTGCCAGCAGTGAATTGGGCCAAGGGAGGGACGCAGGGGAAAAACTGTTTTTT.

This sequence joins TRBV5-1 and TRBJ1-6; 7 bases match TRBD1. The CDR3 is 15 amino acids. V lost 4 bases and J lost 8; bases outside the gene matches: 9. Germline V CDR1 and CDR2: SGHRS, YFSETQ. As DNA, the CDR3 is TGCGCCAGCAGCACCCGGACAGGCCAGGATTCACCCCTCCACTTT. Protein sequence: CASSTRTGQDSPLHF. Based on the CDR3 plus reference TRBV5-1 and TRBJ1-6, the full variable domain is KAGVTQTPRYLIKTRGQQVTLSCSPISGHRSVSWYQQTPGQGLQFLFEYFSETQRNKGNFPGRFSGRQFSNSRSEMNVSTLELGDSALYLCASSTRTGQDSPLHFGNGTRLTVT.

The chain uses TRBV2 and TRBJ2-7, with 11 bases matching TRBD2. V was pared by 2 bases and J by 0 bases, with 3 bases of the junction left unmatched. This CDR3 is built from 16 residues. From germline, CDR1 is SNHLY and CDR2 FYNNEI. The chain's CDR3 is CASSELAGGLSYEQYF. DNA of the CDR3: TGTGCCAGCAGTGAACTAGCGGGGGGCCTCTCCTACGAGCAGTACTTC.

The rearrangement links TRBV6-4 to TRBJ2-2; weak D call: TRBD2 (6 bases). With 6 bases removed from V and 7 bases from J, the gap between germline ends came to 12 bases. Germline CDR1 MRHNA, CDR2 SNTAGT. This CDR3 has 13 amino acids. The CDR3 bases are TGTGCCAGCAGCCCCAGGGAGGACGGGGAGCTGTTTTTT. It is translated as CASSPREDGELFF.

The rearrangement links TRBV11-2 to TRBJ1-1; the D gene is possibly TRBD1 (5 bases). Germline V gene lookup returns CDR1 SGHAT and CDR2 FQNNGV. This CDR3 has 16 residues. With 0 bases removed from V and 5 bases from J, the gap between germline ends came to 16 bases. CDR3 protein: CASSLDVSRASTEAFF. The CDR3 DNA follows: TGTGCCAGCAGCTTAGACGTTAGCAGGGCCTCGACTGAAGCTTTCTTT.

This clone occurred once. The V and J genes are TRBV5-1 and TRBJ2-4; TRBD1 matches 12 bases. The CDR3 consists of 16 residues. V shed 0 bases, J shed 8 bases, and the junction held 6 bases outside the gene matches. From germline, CDR1 is SGHRS and CDR2 YFSETQ. CDR3 loop: CASSLGGTGGSDIQYF. The CDR3 DNA follows: TGCGCCAGCAGCTTGGGGGGGACAGGGGGCTCGGACATTCAGTACTTC.

This clone was counted between two and nine times. CDR3: CASSDRGGTGELFF. For the CDR3, the DNA is TGTGCCAGCAGCGACAGGGGGGGCACCGGGGAGCTGTTTTTT. The J gene is TRBJ2-2, the V gene TRBV6-4; the match to TRBD1 covers 9 bases. The J segment lost 4 bases and the V segment lost 6 bases, leaving 3 bases of the junction unmatched. Germline V lookup: CDR1 MRHNA, CDR2 SNTAGT. The CDR3 has 14 residues.

The CDR3 is CASSYGGAQADTQYF. CDR3 nucleotides: TGTGCCAGCAGTTACGGGGGGGCGCAGGCAGATACGCAGTATTTT. The J gene is TRBJ2-3, the V gene TRBV6-6; perhaps TRBD2 as D (7 bases). This CDR3 comprises 15 residues. Trimming stripped 2 bases from V and 4 bases from J, with 13 bases between. From germline, CDR1 is MNHNY and CDR2 SVGAGI (reference sequence).

This clone has only one observation. This chain links TRBV5-4 with TRBJ1-5; possible D gene TRBD1, 5 bases. Trimming removed 0 bases from V and 11 bases from J, with 18 bases in between. The CDR3 is made up of 15 amino acids. Germline-derived CDR1 and CDR2 are SGHNT and YYREEE (reference sequence). In DNA, the CDR3 is TGTGCCAGCAGCTTGGGGGGCGGTCCCGCAGAGACCCAGCATTTT. This codes for CASSLGGGPAETQHF.